The entry that follows covers one T cell receptor (beta chain) sequence. The record originates from a study of technical replicates of blood from a few donors. The repertoire was sequenced with immunoSEQ multiplex PCR; TCRdb's copy has only in-frame clones and lacks some. Of fewer than 65,000 clones detected, 87% appear once; the ten largest clones hold about 5%. The CDR3 contains 15 residues. Unmatched junction bases numbered 5, after V lost 4 bases and J lost 2 bases. In germline, CDR1 is MNHNY, CDR2 SVGAGI (reference sequence). The specimen sequenced was PBMCs. This clonotype originated in a human donor in good health. Some clones in this sample may be carry-over from other donors' samples. The chain joins TRBV6-6 to TRBJ2-3, with 8 bases matching TRBD1. In DNA, the CDR3 is TGTGCCAGCAGTTTCCCAGGGGGCCCCACAGATACGCAGTATTTT. Protein: CASSFPGGPTDTQYF.